These 21 T cell receptor beta chains were all obtained from the same sample, sequenced in a study of blood T cell repertoires in COVID-19 (dated by TCRdb to the early 2020s). Library preparation employed the immunoSEQ multiplex PCR assay. Here the immuneACCESS table is served through TCRdb, limited to in-frame sequences with V and J called. Missing clones are a known gap in these copies; in checked studies unresolved V genes cover under half, and the rest lacks a known reason. Within this sample are roughly 300,000 clones, with around 90% of them counted one time only. About 2.3% of the sample comes from the top ten. Sample: PBMCs or T cells enriched from blood (not recorded which). The receptors here all came from a woman between 40 and 50 years old with acute COVID-19.

The CDR3 reads CASSGGQGISPLHF. The CDR3 DNA reads as TGTGCCAGCAGTGGGGGGCAAGGGATTTCACCCCTCCACTTT. V and J are TRBV2 and TRBJ1-6, with a possible D match to TRBD1 (6 bases). The CDR3 covers 14 residues. Trimming removed 4 bases at V and 9 bases at J, with 13 bases between. Per the germline V gene, CDR1 is SNHLY and CDR2 is FYNNEI.

The chain carries TRBV9 and TRBJ2-3; 7 positions match TRBD2. With V trimmed by 4 bases and J by 0 bases, 5 bases remained unmatched. The CDR3 loop spans 15 amino acids. The germline V gene has CDR1 SGDLS and CDR2 YYNGEE. CDR3 DNA sequence: TGTGCCAGCAGCTCCGGGGGGATTAGCACAGATACGCAGTATTTT. Residues: CASSSGGISTDTQYF.

The chain couples TRBV19 to TRBJ2-3; 7 positions agree with TRBD2. Trimming at V came to 9 bases and at J to 3 bases, leaving 6 bases not matched to a gene. CDR3 length equals 13 residues. The germline V gene encodes CDR1 LNHDA and CDR2 SQIVND (reference sequence). Written as DNA, the CDR3 is TGTGCCAGCCACAAGCGGGGTACAGATACGCAGTATTTT. Translated, it gives CASHKRGTDTQYF.

V is TRBV3-1 (or the pseudogene TRBV3-2) and J is TRBJ1-1; 7 bases are a match to TRBD1. Germline V gives CDR1 LGHDT, CDR2 YNNKEL (reference sequence). After removal of 1 base from V and 4 bases from J, the junction contained 3 bases not matched to a gene. The CDR3 extends over 14 amino acids. This chain's CDR3 is CASSQVYRGTEAFF. CDR3 in DNA: TGTGCCAGCAGCCAAGTTTACAGGGGCACTGAAGCTTTCTTT.

Only one count was recorded for this clone. The chain uses TRBV6-2 or TRBV6-3 and TRBJ2-1; TRBD2 matches 12 bases. The CDR3 length is 16 residues. The V gene's germline CDR1 is MNHEY and CDR2 SVGEGT. Trimming cost V 6 bases and J 7 bases; bases outside gene matches: 10. CDR3 DNA sequence: TGTGCCAGCAGCCTCTGGACTAGCGGGATGGGTAATGAGCAGTTCTTC. Protein product: CASSLWTSGMGNEQFF.

The chain has TRBV30 and TRBJ2-5; 15 bases fit TRBD2. With 4 bases clipped from V and 6 bases from J, the junction kept 9 bases outside the gene matches. Germline CDR1 reads GTSNPN; CDR2 reads SVGIG (reference sequence). This CDR3 contains 16 residues. The CDR3 nucleotides are TGTGCCTGGATGGGACTAGCGGGAGGCATTGCGAAGACCCAGTACTTC. It is translated as CAWMGLAGGIAKTQYF.

V usage is TRBV5-5 and J usage is TRBJ2-3, with 10 bases lining up with TRBD2. The CDR3 length is 17 residues. The germline CDR1 and CDR2 sequences are SGHKS and YYEKEE (reference sequence). V dropped 2 bases and J dropped 1; count of bases not matched to a gene: 7. CDR3 sequence: CASSFLSSGSGTDTQYF. In DNA form, the CDR3 reads TGTGCCAGCAGCTTTTTATCTAGCGGGAGTGGCACAGATACGCAGTATTTT.

This clone turned up a few times. The chain employs TRBV5-5 and TRBJ1-1; D is unresolved. The CDR3 loop spans 14 amino acids. Trimming took off 1 base at V and 5 bases at J, with 12 bases between the two ends. Germline CDR1 is SGHKS and CDR2 is YYEKEE (reference sequence). DNA for the CDR3: TGTGCCAGCAGCTTGCTTGCCCTCGGGACTGAAGCTTTCTTT. Encoded protein: CASSLLALGTEAFF.

This clone showed up just a few times. V is TRBV12-3 or TRBV12-4 and J is TRBJ2-1, with a weak D call TRBD2 (5 bases). This CDR3 has 13 amino acids. Trimming took 3 bases from V and 8 from J, leaving 11 bases between them. The CDR3 DNA sequence: TGTGCCAGCAGTTTTACTTCGCGGGATGAGCAGTTCTTC. Protein sequence: CASSFTSRDEQFF.

V gene TRBV5-1 combines with J gene TRBJ2-5, with 10 bases that match TRBD1. There are 15 residues in the CDR3. The V segment lost 5 bases and the J segment 6 bases; nucleotides outside the gene matches: 10. In germline, CDR1 is SGHRS, CDR2 YFSETQ. In DNA form, the CDR3 reads TGCGCCAGCAGGCTGGACAGGGGGGTTTATAAGACCCAGTACTTC. Translated: CASRLDRGVYKTQYF.

The genes are TRBV19 and TRBJ1-5, with 8 bases identical to TRBD1. The V gene's germline CDR1 is LNHDA and CDR2 SQIVND (reference sequence). J lost 4 bases, V lost 5 bases, and 10 bases had no gene match. The CDR3 is made up of 16 amino acids. The CDR3: CASSASPGQVNQPQHF. The CDR3 DNA follows: TGTGCCAGTAGTGCAAGTCCGGGACAGGTTAATCAGCCCCAGCATTTT. The entire variable domain, with the rest obtained from reference TRBV19 and TRBJ1-5, is as follows: DGGITQSPKYLFRKEGQNVTLSCEQNLNHDAMYWYRQDPGQGLRLIYYSQIVNDFQKGDIAEGYSVSREKKESFPLTVTSAQKNPTAFYLCASSASPGQVNQPQHFGDGTRLSIL.

CDR3 coding DNA: TGTGCCAGCAGCCCCACTAGCGGCAGGTGGGCAGATACGCAGTATTTT. The encoded protein is CASSPTSGRWADTQYF. This chain uses TRBV9 with TRBJ2-3, with 8 bases aligning to TRBD2. This CDR3 contains 16 residues. V was pared by 4 bases and J by 4 bases, with 11 bases of the junction left unmatched. Germline V gene data show CDR1 as SGDLS and CDR2 as YYNGEE.

The chain links TRBV5-1 to TRBJ2-5; TRBD2 is a possible D gene (6 bases). Germline V CDR1 and CDR2: SGHRS, YFSETQ. V lost 4 bases and J lost 4, with 23 bases in between. This CDR3 is built from 17 residues. The CDR3 spells CASSPQSGWQTSETQYF. The CDR3 region has the DNA TGCGCCAGCAGCCCCCAGAGCGGGTGGCAGACCTCAGAGACCCAGTACTTC.

Only one count was recorded for this clone. This sequence joins TRBV21-1 and TRBJ2-3; TRBD2 is taken as the D call from the table, unchecked against the DNA. TRBV21-1 represents a pseudogene. The CDR3 is 17 residues long. The CDR3 nucleotides read TGTGCCAGCAGCAGTACTAGCGGGGGGTCCCCCGCGGGTACGCAGTATTTT. This codes for CASSSTSGGSPAGTQYF.

This sequence joins TRBV24-1 and TRBJ2-5; 9 positions match TRBD2. This CDR3 is built from 15 residues. Germline CDR1 and CDR2: KGHDR and SFDVKD. The V and J ends lost 4 bases and 4 bases, in that order; junction bases with no gene match: 6. CDR3 in DNA: TGTGCCACCAGTGACCCTCGGACTAGCGTAGAGACCCAGTACTTC. This gives the protein CATSDPRTSVETQYF.

This clone was detected only a few times. The chain links TRBV5-8 to TRBJ2-2; the match to TRBD1 covers 9 bases. Germline CDR1 is SGHTS and CDR2 is YDEGEE. This CDR3 contains 16 residues. V was pared by 9 bases and J by 0 bases, with 9 bases of the junction left unmatched. The CDR3 region is CATPKTGGANTGELFF. For the CDR3, the DNA is TGTGCCACGCCCAAAACAGGGGGCGCGAACACCGGGGAGCTGTTTTTT. Variable domain in full (rest from reference TRBV5-8 and TRBJ2-2): EAGVTQSPTHLIKTRGQQATLRCSPISGHTSVYWYQQALGLGLQFLLWYDEGEERNRGNFPPRFSGRQFPNYSSELNVNALELEDSALYLCATPKTGGANTGELFFGEGSRLTVL.

The V gene is TRBV7-2, the J gene TRBJ2-3, with 13 positions matching TRBD2. The CDR3 sequence is 15 residues long. V shed 4 bases and J 7 bases; nucleotides not matched to a gene: 5. CDR1 and CDR2 (germline): SGHTA, FQGNSA. DNA for the CDR3: TGTGCCAGCAGCTCGACTAGCGGGAGGCCAAATACGCAGTATTTT. This translates into CASSSTSGRPNTQYF.

This clone came up once. The CDR3 is CASSRTGVRTDTQYF. The CDR3 nucleotides read TGTGCCAGCAGTAGGACAGGGGTGCGCACAGATACGCAGTATTTT. The V gene is TRBV14, the J gene TRBJ2-3, with 9 positions matching TRBD1. In germline, CDR1 is SGHDN, CDR2 FVKESK. This CDR3 has 15 amino acids. The V gene end was trimmed by 6 bases and the J gene end by 1 base; junction bases not matched to a gene: 5.

V usage is TRBV9 and J usage is TRBJ2-7; 9 bases match TRBD2. This CDR3 has 15 amino acids. V shed 0 bases and J 4 bases; nucleotides not matched to a gene: 5. Germline assignment: CDR1 SGDLS and CDR2 YYNGEE. CDR3 sequence: CASSVGPSGMYEQYF. Written as DNA, the CDR3 is TGTGCCAGCAGCGTAGGACCTAGCGGGATGTACGAGCAGTACTTC.

This clone was seen once. The CDR3 nucleotides are TGTGCCAGCAGCGTAGCATCTCGCGGAATAGCGGGAGTCGCCTACGAGCAGTACTTC. The encoded protein is CASSVASRGIAGVAYEQYF. V gene TRBV9 combines with J gene TRBJ2-7; 9 nucleotides align to TRBD2. V trimming: 0 bases; J trimming: 2 bases; junction bases outside the gene matches: 15. CDR3 length: 19 amino acids. Germline assignment: CDR1 SGDLS and CDR2 YYNGEE.

V and J are TRBV4-1 and TRBJ2-3; possible D gene TRBD1, 5 bases. The germline gives CDR1 MGHRA, CDR2 YSYEKL. Trimming removed 2 bases at V and 6 bases at J, with 12 bases between. The CDR3 is 14 residues long. CDR3 sequence: CASSQWLGRDTQYF. DNA of the CDR3: TGCGCCAGCAGCCAATGGCTGGGGCGGGATACGCAGTATTTT.